The 31 T cell receptor beta chains given below trace back to one sample, sequenced in a study of T cells in Graves' hyperthyroidism and ophthalmopathy. Researchers amplified the TCR beta CDR3 regions from RNA transcripts. The HTBI primer set was used in a first-round RT-PCR of the TCR CDR3. TCRdb fed the multiplex PCR reads into MiXCR, producing one record per CDR3 protein. Among about 210,000 distinct CDR3 sequences listed, roughly a sixth were seen once. Sequencing input: blood. The receptors shown here come from a middle-aged man with Graves' hyperthyroidism.

This clonotype showed up many times. The J gene is TRBJ2-1, the V gene TRBV13, with 9 positions matching TRBD2. CDR1 is PRHDT and CDR2 is FYEKMQ in the germline V gene (reference sequence). Trimming took 3 bases from V and 2 from J; bases not matched to a gene: 5. The CDR3 contains 16 residues. The CDR3 nucleotides read TGTGCCAGCAGCTTCCTAGCGGGAAGGGCCTACAATGAGCAGTTCTTC. It specifies CASSFLAGRAYNEQFF.

This clonotype appeared a few times. V gene TRBV12-3 or TRBV12-4 combines with J gene TRBJ2-1; 8 bases line up with TRBD2. V lost 7 bases to trimming and J lost 2 bases; unmatched junction nucleotides: 7. CDR3 size: 15 residues. The CDR3 region has the DNA TGTGCCAGCACCTTTAGCGGGGCCACCTACAATGAGCAGTTCTTC. It yields the protein CASTFSGATYNEQFF.

This clonotype was detected ten times or more. This chain connects TRBV2 to TRBJ2-7; a possible D gene is TRBD1 (6 bases). CDR3 length: 14 amino acids. CDR1 and CDR2 from the germline V gene are SNHLY and FYNNEI. V was cut by 4 bases and J by 5 bases, with 15 bases left in between. CDR3 in DNA: TGTGCCAGCAGTGGAGCCAGGGGTGGGAACGAGCAGTACTTC. Its translation is CASSGARGGNEQYF.

This clonotype was seen repeatedly, ten times or more. The chain is built from TRBV10-3 and TRBJ2-1, with a possible D match to TRBD2 (6 bases). The length of the CDR3 is 14 residues. Per germline, CDR1 ENHRY and CDR2 SYGVKD. V was pared by 7 bases and J by 4 bases, with 14 bases between. Here the CDR3 DNA reads TGTGCCATCAACCGGGACTCTGCATACAATGAGCAGTTCTTC. It yields the protein CAINRDSAYNEQFF.

Many counts were recorded for this clonotype. The chain is built from TRBV20-1 and TRBJ2-3; 10 bases map to TRBD2. CDR3 length equals 15 residues. The trim removed 4 bases at V and 4 bases at J, leaving 8 bases unmatched. Germline lookup yields CDR1 DFQATT and CDR2 SNEGSKA (reference sequence). The CDR3 DNA reads as TGCAGTGCTACCCTGTTTAGCGGGAGGTCAGATACGCAGTATTTT. The encoded protein is CSATLFSGRSDTQYF.

This clonotype was picked up a small number of times. V and J are TRBV6-1 and TRBJ1-3, with 7 positions matching TRBD1. Germline V gene lookup returns CDR1 MNHNS and CDR2 SASEGT. The V segment lost 6 bases and the J segment 4 bases; nucleotides outside the gene matches: 6. This CDR3 is built from 14 residues. Here the CDR3 DNA reads TGTGCCAGCAGCCCAACAGGGGTGGGAAACACCATATATTTT. It codes for CASSPTGVGNTIYF.

This clonotype was seen many times. The rearrangement joins TRBV12-3 or TRBV12-4 to TRBJ1-2, with D perhaps matching TRBD1 (5 bases). The V gene lost 3 bases and the J gene lost 4 bases, with 9 bases spanning the gap. CDR3 length: 13 residues. CDR3 sequence: CASSLGGVYGYTF. The DNA for the CDR3 is TGTGCCAGCAGTTTGGGAGGGGTCTATGGCTACACCTTC.

This clonotype has ten or more counts. The chain carries TRBV10-3 and TRBJ2-2; D call uncertain. V was cut by 11 bases and J by 1 base, with 20 bases left in between. The length of the CDR3 is 16 residues. CDR1 and CDR2 (germline): ENHRY, SYGVKD. CDR3 sequence reads: CAPRRVADKNTGELFF. CDR3 nucleotide sequence: TGTGCCCCTAGACGCGTGGCAGATAAGAACACCGGGGAGCTGTTTTTT.

This clonotype was detected ten times or more. The gene calls are TRBV7-9 and TRBJ2-3; D tentatively reads TRBD1 or TRBD2 (5 bases each). The V and J ends lost 0 bases and 2 bases respectively, with 18 bases between them. The CDR3 sequence is 18 residues long. The germline gives CDR1 SEHNR, CDR2 FQNEAQ (reference sequence). The CDR3: CASSLAHGAADFTDTQYF. The CDR3 DNA reads as TGTGCCAGCAGCTTAGCCCACGGGGCAGCAGACTTCACAGATACGCAGTATTTT.

The table lists this clonotype with a few counts. At one of its ends the junction is not consistent with the germline gene, which may arise from a read error. V usage is TRBV5-1 and J usage is TRBJ2-1; 15 nucleotides line up with TRBD2. The CDR3 has 16 amino acids. From germline, CDR1 is SGHRS and CDR2 YFSETQ. The CDR3 protein is CAGSSGLAGGQDEQFF. Here the CDR3 DNA reads TGCGCCGGCAGCTCAGGACTAGCGGGAGGGCAGGATGAGCAGTTCTTC.

The table lists this clonotype with many counts. V and J are TRBV30 and TRBJ2-7; 9 nucleotides line up with TRBD1. V was clipped by 3 bases and J by 7 bases; unmatched bases: 4. The germline gives CDR1 GTSNPN, CDR2 SVGIG (reference sequence). The CDR3 has 12 residues. The CDR3 reads CAWRQGAREQYF. The DNA for the CDR3 is TGTGCCTGGAGACAGGGGGCGAGGGAGCAGTACTTC.

In regard to this clonotype: A clone one base away is much larger, so this may be a read error. CDR3 sequence reads: CASSPGRYQETRYF. For the CDR3, the DNA is TGTGCCAGCAGTCCAGGGAGGTACCAAGAGACCCGGTACTTC. V gene TRBV6-2 or TRBV6-3 combines with J gene TRBJ2-5, with D possibly TRBD2 on 6 matching bases. The CDR3 has 14 residues. Germline V gene data show CDR1 as MNHEY and CDR2 as SVGEGT.

This clonotype was found many times. V is TRBV20-1 and J is TRBJ1-1; 9 positions match TRBD1. The trim removed 6 bases at V and 4 bases at J, leaving 6 bases unmatched. The CDR3 spans 13 residues. Per the germline V gene, CDR1 is DFQATT and CDR2 is SNEGSKA (reference sequence). The CDR3 coding sequence is TGCAGTGCAGGGACAGGGCGGACCACTGAAGCTTTCTTT. This gives the protein CSAGTGRTTEAFF.

The chain combines TRBV2 with TRBJ2-4; D perhaps matches TRBD1 (5 bases). V gave up 8 bases and J gave up 0 bases, with 14 bases separating them. This CDR3 contains 15 residues. CDR1 is SNHLY and CDR2 is FYNNEI in the germline V gene. The CDR3 DNA is TGTGCCAGCCGCAAGGCAGGGTCAGCCAAAAACATTCAGTACTTC. Encoded protein: CASRKAGSAKNIQYF.

The chain joins TRBV19 to TRBJ1-1; TRBD1 aligns across 9 bases. V was clipped by 2 bases and J by 5 bases; unmatched bases: 6. The CDR3 covers 15 residues. CDR1 is LNHDA, CDR2 SQIVND, per germline (reference sequence). The CDR3 protein is CASSIMRTGVTEAFF. The CDR3 DNA is TGTGCCAGTAGTATAATGAGGACAGGGGTGACTGAAGCTTTCTTT.

Of note for this clonotype: The germline gene is not matched at one end of the junction; a read error may be the cause. V is TRBV11-2 and J is TRBJ2-1, with a tentative D call TRBD2 (5 bases). Germline CDR1 is SGHAT and CDR2 is FQNNGV. CDR3 length: 13 amino acids. In DNA form, the CDR3 reads TGTGCCGGCAGGCGCCCGCCGGGAAATGAGCAGTTCTTC. Translation: CAGRRPPGNEQFF.

V gene TRBV14 combines with J gene TRBJ2-3; a possible D gene is TRBD2 (5 bases). There are 15 residues in the CDR3. Trimming pared 2 bases from V and 0 bases from J, leaving 9 bases between. Germline V gene data show CDR1 as SGHDN and CDR2 as FVKESK. The CDR3 is CASSQRRTSTDTQYF. CDR3 sequence (DNA): TGTGCCAGCAGCCAACGAAGGACTAGCACAGATACGCAGTATTTT.

About this clonotype itself: Compared with germline, one end of the junction differs, possibly owing to a read error. This rearrangement joins TRBV27 to TRBJ2-3; 9 bases fit TRBD2. Per the germline V gene, CDR1 is MNHEY and CDR2 is SMNVEV (reference sequence). This CDR3 has 19 residues. The CDR3 nucleotides read TGTGCCAGCAGTTTAGGGTTCCTAGCGCCGGGGACTAGCACAGATACGAAGTATTTT. Protein product: CASSLGFLAPGTSTDTKYF.

In its sample, this clonotype was seen many times. The chain links TRBV5-6 to TRBJ1-2; the D is unclear. The germline V and J ends were trimmed by 1 base and 4 bases, with 8 bases remaining between them. The germline V gene encodes CDR1 SGHDT and CDR2 YYEEEE. CDR3 length: 13 residues. CDR3 protein: CASSLRTGYGYTF. DNA for the CDR3: TGTGCCAGCAGCTTGCGGACGGGCTATGGCTACACCTTC. Supplemented by reference TRBV5-6 and TRBJ1-2, the full variable domain reads DAGVTQSPTHLIKTRGQQVTLRCSPKSGHDTVSWYQQALGQGPQFIFQYYEEEERQRGNFPDRFSGHQFPNYSSELNVNALLLGDSALYLCASSLRTGYGYTFGSGTRLTVV.

This clonotype occurred many times. The J gene is TRBJ2-3, the V gene TRBV10-3, with 10 bases lining up with TRBD2. Trimming at V came to 4 bases and at J to 5 bases, leaving 3 bases not matched to a gene. The CDR3 contains 14 residues. CDR1 and CDR2 (germline): ENHRY, SYGVKD. The CDR3 sequence: CAISGTSGEDTQYF. Written as DNA, the CDR3 is TGTGCCATCAGTGGGACTAGCGGTGAAGATACGCAGTATTTT.

This clonotype was detected many times. The gene calls are TRBV6-1 and TRBJ2-7; 12 positions match TRBD2. After removal of 6 bases from V and 0 bases from J, the junction contained 6 bases not matched to a gene. Germline V gene data show CDR1 as MNHNS and CDR2 as SASEGT. The CDR3 is made up of 16 amino acids. The CDR3: CASRAMGLAGSYEQYF. Here the CDR3 DNA reads TGTGCCAGCAGGGCTATGGGACTAGCGGGCTCCTACGAGCAGTACTTC.

J is TRBJ2-1 and V is TRBV5-1; D unclear. The CDR3 is 13 residues long. V was pared by 1 base and J by 5 bases, with 7 bases between. Germline V gene data show CDR1 as SGHRS and CDR2 as YFSETQ. CDR3 sequence: CASSLLFHNEQFF. CDR3 bases: TGCGCCAGCAGCTTGCTGTTCCACAATGAGCAGTTCTTC.

This chain uses TRBV20-1 with TRBJ2-5; 16 nucleotides line up with TRBD2. After removal of 5 bases from V and 4 bases from J, the junction contained 7 bases not matched to a gene. Germline-derived CDR1 and CDR2 are DFQATT and SNEGSKA (reference sequence). The CDR3 runs to 16 residues. CDR3 nucleotide sequence: TGCAGTGCTCCCGGGACTAGCGGGAGGGCTGGAGAGACCCAGTACTTC. Its translation is CSAPGTSGRAGETQYF.

The V gene is TRBV7-9, the J gene TRBJ1-2, with TRBD1 matching 10 bases. J lost 7 bases, V lost 4 bases, and 6 bases had no gene match. Looked up from germline, CDR1 is SEHNR and CDR2 is FQNEAQ (reference sequence). The CDR3 is 14 amino acids. CDR3 loop: CASSSQGQGSGYTF. CDR3 DNA sequence: TGTGCCAGCAGCTCTCAGGGACAGGGGTCTGGCTACACCTTC.

The chain is built from TRBV19 and TRBJ2-3, with D maybe TRBD1 (5 bases). Germline V gene sequence: CDR1 LNHDA, CDR2 SQIVND (reference sequence). There are 14 residues in the CDR3. V lost 10 bases to trimming and J lost 0 bases, with 14 bases between them. The CDR3 bases are TGTGCCACCCAGACAGCTCCTAGCACAGATACGCAGTATTTT. As protein: CATQTAPSTDTQYF. Variable domain in full (rest from reference TRBV19 and TRBJ2-3): DGGITQSPKYLFRKEGQNVTLSCEQNLNHDAMYWYRQDPGQGLRLIYYSQIVNDFQKGDIAEGYSVSREKKESFPLTVTSAQKNPTAFYLCATQTAPSTDTQYFGPGTRLTVL.

The chain employs TRBV7-8 and TRBJ2-7; D is unresolved. CDR3 length: 14 amino acids. Germline V lookup: CDR1 SGHVS, CDR2 FQNEAQ. V lost 1 base and J 0 bases, leaving 7 bases between the germline ends. The chain's CDR3 is CASSLGGFSYEQYF. CDR3 nucleotides: TGTGCCAGCAGCTTAGGGGGTTTCTCCTACGAGCAGTACTTC.

This clonotype has a handful of counts. This chain uses TRBV2 with TRBJ1-6; tentatively, D is TRBD1 (6 bases). CDR3 length: 16 residues. Germline CDR1 SNHLY, CDR2 FYNNEI. Trimming pared 5 bases from V and 5 bases from J, leaving 16 bases between. As DNA, the CDR3 is TGTGCCAGCAGTCCTCAGGGGTCCAGAAATAATTCACCCCTCCACTTT. The encoded protein is CASSPQGSRNNSPLHF.

This chain connects TRBV10-3 to TRBJ2-3; 8 bases match TRBD1. V gave up 2 bases and J gave up 2 bases; unmatched junction bases: 3. The CDR3 contains 15 residues. Germline V gene sequence: CDR1 ENHRY, CDR2 SYGVKD. The CDR3 DNA is TGTGCCATCAGTGAGGGACAGGGCTTCACAGATACGCAGTATTTT. Amino acid sequence: CAISEGQGFTDTQYF.

This clonotype was seen many times. V and J are TRBV20-1 and TRBJ2-7, with D perhaps matching TRBD2 (5 bases). The V end was cut by 4 bases, the J end by 6 bases, with 16 bases between. Per germline, CDR1 DFQATT and CDR2 SNEGSKA (reference sequence). The CDR3 spans 13 residues. The CDR3: CSATPPPGSEQYF. The DNA for the CDR3 is TGCAGTGCTACACCCCCCCCGGGATCCGAGCAGTACTTC.

Ten or more counts support this clonotype. The rearrangement links TRBV3-1 to TRBJ2-3; D is ambiguous. The V end lost 1 base, the J end lost 2 bases, and 10 bases lay between the germline ends. The CDR3 runs to 15 residues. CDR1 and CDR2 from the germline V gene are LGHDT and YNNKEL (reference sequence). The CDR3 here is CASSQATTNTDTQYF. The CDR3 nucleotides read TGTGCCAGCAGCCAAGCCACAACCAACACAGATACGCAGTATTTT.

This chain links TRBV28 with TRBJ1-1, with 7 bases fitting TRBD1. Unmatched junction bases numbered 3, after V lost 5 bases and J lost 3 bases. The CDR3 has 13 residues. CDR1 MDHEN and CDR2 SYDVKM come from the germline V gene. In nucleotides, the CDR3 is TGTGCCAGCAGTAGGGGACAGTACACTGAAGCTTTCTTT. This sequence encodes CASSRGQYTEAFF.